A selection of T cell receptor beta chains follows, all from one sample in a study of cytomegalovirus exposure and HLA in healthy donors. Only in-frame clones appear in the TCRdb table, and some are missing; sequencing was by immunoSEQ multiplex PCR. The sample carries over 70,000 clones, around 70% recorded once. Sequencing used PBMCs. These receptors were collected from a man younger than 45 in good health and CMV-seropositive. Each CDR3 is given with its conserved first and last residue.

TRBV27	TRBJ1-2	CASSPRTGKGYTF
TRBV28	TRBJ1-5	CASSLAGGPNQPQHF
TRBV7-9	TRBJ2-2	CASVDRNTGELFF
TRBV6-5	TRBJ2-1	CASHRDSHNEQFF
TRBV9	TRBJ2-7	CASSAGTGLGEQYF
TRBV9	TRBJ1-2	CASSVGGSRGYTF
TRBV29-1	TRBJ2-3	CSGDRSGQDTQYF
TRBV2	TRBJ2-7	CASSWGQLDYEQYF
TRBV2	TRBJ1-2	CASTYSSYGYTF
TRBV7-3	TRBJ2-1	CASSPQPGQTNNEQFF
TRBV30	TRBJ2-1	CAWSPRSSYNEQFF
TRBV4-2	TRBJ2-5	CASSQVGTGGRETQYF
TRBV7-9	TRBJ1-1	CASSLATGPATEAFF
TRBV7-2	TRBJ2-2	CASSPGGRGSGELFF
TRBV5-1	TRBJ2-7	CASSLGSSGSSYEQYF
TRBV6-5	TRBJ1-4	CASRRGGQGDEKLFF
TRBV6-5	TRBJ1-1	CASSRIQVSNTEAFF
TRBV13	TRBJ2-3	CASSSPLGRDTDTQYF
TRBV5-1	TRBJ1-1	CASSLVVGSPEAFF
TRBV5-1	TRBJ2-3	CASSLGSTGTDTQYF
TRBV2	TRBJ1-1	CASSGAPNTEAFF
TRBV19	TRBJ1-1	CASTRQTNTEAFF
TRBV7-2	TRBJ1-4	CASSPNRGRFNEKLFF
TRBV10-3	TRBJ2-5	CAISESEGETQYF
TRBV5-1	TRBJ2-3	CASSPSGRNTDTQYF
TRBV5-6	TRBJ2-7	CASSSSGRATLSSSYEQYF
TRBV6-5	TRBJ1-1	CASRRDRGTEAFF
TRBV30	TRBJ2-5	CAWSGDRERTQYF
TRBV6-1	TRBJ1-1	CASSPQGVNTEAFF
TRBV9	TRBJ1-1	CASSVSAGGIGEAFF
TRBV30	TRBJ1-4	CAWSSQGGEKLFF
TRBV6-5	TRBJ1-2	CASSYRGTGSYGYTF
TRBV5-5	TRBJ2-5	CASSLGLAGNRRVETQYF
TRBV6-5	TRBJ1-6	CATNPSGLGSPLHF
TRBV6-1	TRBJ1-1	CASSEALKGYPEAFF
TRBV5-1	TRBJ2-7	CASSQRQGSSYEQYF
TRBV7-2	TRBJ2-1	CASSLASNNEQFF
TRBV30	TRBJ2-1	CAWSGVAGGRKYNEQFF
TRBV2	TRBJ1-4	CASSEEGVANEKLFF
TRBV7-2	TRBJ1-2	CASSTNRGLYGYTF
TRBV29-1	TRBJ2-5	CSVEGRGSRETQYF
TRBV7-9	TRBJ1-3	CASSVPGTGYTDTIYF
TRBV5-1	TRBJ2-7	CASSGGQGRYEQYF
TRBV19	TRBJ1-1	CASSIGQGDNTEAFF
TRBV5-6	TRBJ2-7	CASSPGTGPYEQYF
TRBV7-9	TRBJ2-2	CASSTRTSGGASGELFF
TRBV9	TRBJ1-2	CASSSPTRTNYGYTF
TRBV7-2	TRBJ2-3	CASSLALAGFTDTQYF
TRBV2	TRBJ2-7	CASSPRTGDYEQYF
TRBV5-6	TRBJ1-6	CASSFFRSSYNSPLHF
TRBV6-1	TRBJ1-1	CASHFTGGVEAFF
TRBV7-9	TRBJ1-1	CASSSFEGRAYQNTEAFF
TRBV5-1	TRBJ2-1	CASSLGGQGRQQQFF
TRBV10-3	TRBJ2-5	CAISESPGKETQYF
TRBV5-6	TRBJ2-5	CASSLFVLAGGHGTQYF
TRBV27	TRBJ2-1	CASSLRLAGINEQFF
TRBV7-3	TRBJ2-2	CASSSSTGELFF
TRBV14	TRBJ1-6	CASSQVDRGTYNSPLHF
TRBV15	TRBJ2-3	CATSRDSGVSTDTQYF